Sequencing of this T cell receptor (beta chain) was carried out in a study of blood T cell repertoires in COVID-19. As for the study in general: In each case, the material was cDNA or gDNA derived from T cells, B-cell-depleted T cells, or PBMCs.

The germline gives CDR1 LGHDT, CDR2 YNNKEL (reference sequence). Trimming removed 4 bases from V and 4 bases from J; junction bases left unmatched: 3. The CDR3 has 14 amino acids. In the authors' workflow: Amplified reference gene primers provided the basis for estimating nucleated cell counts. Libraries were prepared by immunoSEQ multiplex PCR; TCRdb keeps only in-frame clonotypes and omits some of them. V and J calls and clone size are as listed in that table; D and trimming were resolved from the DNA. The table includes fewer than 200,000 clones, roughly 79% detected once. This clone has only a few counts.

V is TRBV3-1 (or the pseudogene TRBV3-2) and J is TRBJ1-1; 10 bases align to TRBD1. This receptor was taken from a woman in her 70s with acute or convalescent COVID-19. Sequenced: peripheral blood. CDR3 in DNA: TGTGCCAGCAGCCCCGGGACAGGGGCCACTGAAGCTTTCTTT. Its translation is CASSPGTGATEAFF.